The next 3 T cell receptor beta chains were all read from a single sample in a study of OX40 agonist ivuxolimab in advanced cancers. Generated by immunoSEQ multiplex PCR, the TCRdb table keeps only in-frame clones and is missing some. This sample has over 80,000 clones, with around nine tenths found just once. The starting material was CD4+ or CD8+ T cells sorted from blood, obtained in a trial of the OX40 agonist ivuxolimab. The receptors here all came from an adult with an advanced solid tumor such as melanoma, head and neck, liver or kidney cancer.

V gene TRBV18 combines with J gene TRBJ2-7; D possibly matches TRBD1 or TRBD2 (5 bases each). Trimming pared 0 bases from V and 9 bases from J, leaving 15 bases between. This CDR3 is built from 14 residues. Per germline, CDR1 KGHSH and CDR2 LQKENI. The CDR3 loop reads CASSPPGDHGAQYF. CDR3 nucleotide sequence: TGTGCCAGCTCACCACCAGGGGACCACGGGGCGCAGTACTTC.

The chain employs TRBV5-6 and TRBJ2-6, with D unclear. CDR3 length: 15 amino acids. Germline lookup yields CDR1 SGHDT and CDR2 YYEEEE. V was cut by 2 bases and J by 4 bases, with 10 bases left in between. This CDR3 reads CASSLEPSGANVLTF. The DNA for the CDR3 is TGTGCCAGCAGCTTAGAGCCGTCCGGGGCCAACGTCCTGACTTTC. The full variable domain, with the rest looked up from reference TRBV5-6 and TRBJ2-6, is DAGVTQSPTHLIKTRGQQVTLRCSPKSGHDTVSWYQQALGQGPQFIFQYYEEEERQRGNFPDRFSGHQFPNYSSELNVNALLLGDSALYLCASSLEPSGANVLTFGAGSRLTVL.

The chain combines TRBV9 with TRBJ1-1, with TRBD1 matching over 7 bases. Trimming removed 3 bases from V and 11 bases from J; junction bases left unmatched: 16. The CDR3 extends over 15 amino acids. Germline V gene sequence: CDR1 SGDLS, CDR2 YYNGEE. CDR3 sequence: CASSALQGGGGNAFF. CDR3 nucleotides: TGTGCCAGCAGCGCACTACAGGGAGGGGGCGGAAACGCTTTCTTT.